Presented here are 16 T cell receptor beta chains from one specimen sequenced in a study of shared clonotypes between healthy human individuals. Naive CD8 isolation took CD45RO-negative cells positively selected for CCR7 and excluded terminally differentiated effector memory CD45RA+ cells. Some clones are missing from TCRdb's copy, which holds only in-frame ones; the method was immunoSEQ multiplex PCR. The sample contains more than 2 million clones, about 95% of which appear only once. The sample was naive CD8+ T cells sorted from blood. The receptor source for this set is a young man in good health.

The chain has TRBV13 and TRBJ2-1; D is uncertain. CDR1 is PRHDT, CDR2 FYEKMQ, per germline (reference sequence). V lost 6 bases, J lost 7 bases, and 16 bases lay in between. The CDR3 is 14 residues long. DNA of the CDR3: TGTGCCAGCAGTTCGTGGGGTTCCTGGAATGAGCAGTTCTTC. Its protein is CASSSWGSWNEQFF.

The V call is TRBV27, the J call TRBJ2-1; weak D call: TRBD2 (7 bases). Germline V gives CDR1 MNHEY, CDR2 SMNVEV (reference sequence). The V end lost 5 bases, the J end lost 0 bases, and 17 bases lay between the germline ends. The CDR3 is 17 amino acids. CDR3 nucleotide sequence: TGTGCCAGCAGTAAGACTGGCGGGGGCTTCTCCTACAATGAGCAGTTCTTC. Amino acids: CASSKTGGGFSYNEQFF.

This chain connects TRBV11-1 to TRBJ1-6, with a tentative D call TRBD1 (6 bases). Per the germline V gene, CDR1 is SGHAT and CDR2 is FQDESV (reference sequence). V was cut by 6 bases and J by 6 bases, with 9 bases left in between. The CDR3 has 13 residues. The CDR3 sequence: CASSQGPNSPLHF. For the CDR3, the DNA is TGTGCCAGCAGTCAGGGGCCTAATTCACCCCTCCACTTT.

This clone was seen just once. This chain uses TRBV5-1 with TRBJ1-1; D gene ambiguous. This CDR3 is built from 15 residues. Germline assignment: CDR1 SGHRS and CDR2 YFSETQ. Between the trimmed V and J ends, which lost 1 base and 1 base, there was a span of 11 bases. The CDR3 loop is CASSLTVDANTEAFF. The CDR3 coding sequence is TGCGCCAGCAGCTTGACGGTGGACGCGAACACTGAAGCTTTCTTT.

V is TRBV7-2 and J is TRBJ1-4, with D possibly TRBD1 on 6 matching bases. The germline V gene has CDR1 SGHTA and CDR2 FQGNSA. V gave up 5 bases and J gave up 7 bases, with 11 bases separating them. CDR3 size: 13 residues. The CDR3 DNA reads TGTGCCAGCAGCCCCACAGGGTCTGAAAAACTGTTTTTT. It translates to CASSPTGSEKLFF.

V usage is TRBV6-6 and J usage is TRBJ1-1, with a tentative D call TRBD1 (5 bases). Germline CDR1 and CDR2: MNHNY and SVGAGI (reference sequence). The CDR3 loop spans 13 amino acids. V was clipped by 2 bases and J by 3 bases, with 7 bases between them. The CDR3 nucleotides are TGTGCCAGCAGTTACCAGGGTTACACTGAAGCTTTCTTT. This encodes CASSYQGYTEAFF.

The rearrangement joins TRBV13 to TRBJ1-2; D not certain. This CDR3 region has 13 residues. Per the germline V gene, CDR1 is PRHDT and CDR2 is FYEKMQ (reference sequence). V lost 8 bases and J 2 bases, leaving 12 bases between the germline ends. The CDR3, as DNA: TGTGCCAGCTCTATGGGCTCCAACTATGGCTACACCTTC. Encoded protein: CASSMGSNYGYTF.

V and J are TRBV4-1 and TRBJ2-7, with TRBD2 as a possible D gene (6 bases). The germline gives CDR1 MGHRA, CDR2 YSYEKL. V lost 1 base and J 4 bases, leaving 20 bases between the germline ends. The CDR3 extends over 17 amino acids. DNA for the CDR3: TGCGCCAGCAGCCAAGGGGGACTTGGAGCGGGTATTTACGAGCAGTACTTC. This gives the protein CASSQGGLGAGIYEQYF.

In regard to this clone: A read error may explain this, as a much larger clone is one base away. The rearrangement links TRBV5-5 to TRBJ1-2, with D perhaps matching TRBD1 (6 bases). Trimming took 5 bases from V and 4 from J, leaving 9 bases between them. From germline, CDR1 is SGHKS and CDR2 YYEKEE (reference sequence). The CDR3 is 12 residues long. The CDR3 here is CASRPDSYGYTF. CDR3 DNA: TGTGCCAGCAGACCGGACAGCTATGGCTACACCTTC.

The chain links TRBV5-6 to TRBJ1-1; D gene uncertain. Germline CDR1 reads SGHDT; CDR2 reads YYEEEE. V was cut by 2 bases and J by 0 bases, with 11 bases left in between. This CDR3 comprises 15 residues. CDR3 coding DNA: TGTGCCAGCAGCTTCGAGGAAAGAATGAACACTGAAGCTTTCTTT. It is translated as CASSFEERMNTEAFF.

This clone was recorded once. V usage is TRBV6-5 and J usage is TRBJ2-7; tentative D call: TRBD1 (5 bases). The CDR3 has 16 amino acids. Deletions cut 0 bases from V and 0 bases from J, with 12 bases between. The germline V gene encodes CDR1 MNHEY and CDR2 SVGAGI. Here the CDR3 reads CASSYSTADSSYEQYF. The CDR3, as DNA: TGTGCCAGCAGTTACTCGACGGCCGACAGCTCCTACGAGCAGTACTTC.

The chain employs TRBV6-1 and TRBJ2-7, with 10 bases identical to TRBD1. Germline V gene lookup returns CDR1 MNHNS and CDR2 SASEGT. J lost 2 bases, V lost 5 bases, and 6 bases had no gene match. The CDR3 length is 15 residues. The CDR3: CASSWDRGGTYEQYF. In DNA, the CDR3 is TGTGCCAGCAGTTGGGACAGGGGAGGGACCTACGAGCAGTACTTC.

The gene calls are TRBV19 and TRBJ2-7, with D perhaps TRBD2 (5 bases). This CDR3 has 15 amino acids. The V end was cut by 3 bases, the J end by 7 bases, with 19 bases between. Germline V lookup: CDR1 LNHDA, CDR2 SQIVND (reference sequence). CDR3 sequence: CASSISLPPGSEQYF. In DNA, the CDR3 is TGTGCCAGTAGTATTTCGCTGCCGCCGGGGTCGGAGCAGTACTTC.

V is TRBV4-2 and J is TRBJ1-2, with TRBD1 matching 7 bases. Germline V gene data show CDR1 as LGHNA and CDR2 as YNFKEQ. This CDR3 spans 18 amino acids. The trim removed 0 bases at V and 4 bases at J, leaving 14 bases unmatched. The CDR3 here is CASSQDFSAGGPGYGYTF. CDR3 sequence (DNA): TGTGCCAGCAGCCAAGATTTTTCGGCAGGGGGTCCTGGCTATGGCTACACCTTC.

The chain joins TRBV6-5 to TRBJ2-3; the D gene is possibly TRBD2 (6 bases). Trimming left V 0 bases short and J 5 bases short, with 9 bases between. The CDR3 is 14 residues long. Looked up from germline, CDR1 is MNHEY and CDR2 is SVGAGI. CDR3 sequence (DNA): TGTGCCAGCAGTTACTCGCGGGACGGAGATACGCAGTATTTT. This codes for CASSYSRDGDTQYF.

CDR3 in amino acids: CASSRSGQSSGNTIYF. The CDR3 DNA reads as TGTGCCAGCTCACGTTCGGGACAGTCCTCTGGAAACACCATATATTTT. The V call is TRBV18, the J call TRBJ1-3; TRBD1 matches 7 bases. Germline lookup yields CDR1 KGHSH and CDR2 LQKENI. V lost 4 bases to trimming and J lost 0 bases; unmatched junction nucleotides: 6. This CDR3 contains 16 residues.